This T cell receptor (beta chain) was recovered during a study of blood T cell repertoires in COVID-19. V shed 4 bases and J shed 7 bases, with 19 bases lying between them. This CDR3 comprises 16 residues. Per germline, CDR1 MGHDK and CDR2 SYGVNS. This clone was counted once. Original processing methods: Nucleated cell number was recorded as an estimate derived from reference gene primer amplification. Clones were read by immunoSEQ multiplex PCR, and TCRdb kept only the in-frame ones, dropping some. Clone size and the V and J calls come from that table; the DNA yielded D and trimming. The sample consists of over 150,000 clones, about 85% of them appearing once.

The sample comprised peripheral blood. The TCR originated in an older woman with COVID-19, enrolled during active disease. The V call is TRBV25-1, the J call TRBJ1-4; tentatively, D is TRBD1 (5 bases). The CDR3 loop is CASSVHSGGGIEKLFF. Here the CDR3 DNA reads TGTGCCAGCAGTGTACACAGCGGCGGGGGGATTGAAAAACTGTTTTTT.